Here is one T cell receptor beta chain with its context. The antigen remains unidentified. This specimen comes from a study of T cell responses to AZD1222 COVID-19 vaccine. TCRdb's table, derived via immunoSEQ multiplex PCR, lists solely in-frame clones and lacks some. In the table there are approximately 140,000 clones, 75% to 95% of which are singletons. Points from the study as a whole: The donors showed a predominance of white British ancestry and of females, with possible underestimation of clonal diversity. Receipt of two AZD1222 doses was followed by a rise in Spike-specific TCR breadth and depth.

Germline V gene data show CDR1 as MNHNY and CDR2 as SVGAGI (reference sequence). V was pared by 5 bases and J by 0 bases, with 10 bases between. This CDR3 is 15 amino acids long. The chain uses TRBV6-6 and TRBJ1-4, with D unresolved. This clonotype was obtained from an adult in good health. This sample comprised peripheral blood, obtained on day 0 of AZD1222 vaccination. DNA for the CDR3: TGTGCCAGCAGTCGCGCACCTACAACTAATGAAAAACTGTTTTTT. Translation: CASSRAPTTNEKLFF.